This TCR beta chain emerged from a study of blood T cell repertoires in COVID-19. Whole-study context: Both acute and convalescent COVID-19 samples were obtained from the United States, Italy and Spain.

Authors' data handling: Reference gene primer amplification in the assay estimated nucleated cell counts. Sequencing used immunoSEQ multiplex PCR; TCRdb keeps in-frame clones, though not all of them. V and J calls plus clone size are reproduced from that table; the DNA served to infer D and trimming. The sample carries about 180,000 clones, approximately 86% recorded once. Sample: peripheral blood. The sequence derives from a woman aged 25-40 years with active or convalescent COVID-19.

CDR3 coding DNA: TGTGCCAGCAGCTTGGGAGGGACTAGAAGAGATACGCAGTATTTT. Residues: CASSLGGTRRDTQYF. The chain has TRBV5-4 and TRBJ2-3, with 8 bases aligning to TRBD2. This CDR3 has 15 residues. Germline V lookup: CDR1 SGHNT, CDR2 YYREEE (reference sequence). Losses at the gene ends were 0 bases for V and 5 bases for J; bases not matched to a gene: 5.